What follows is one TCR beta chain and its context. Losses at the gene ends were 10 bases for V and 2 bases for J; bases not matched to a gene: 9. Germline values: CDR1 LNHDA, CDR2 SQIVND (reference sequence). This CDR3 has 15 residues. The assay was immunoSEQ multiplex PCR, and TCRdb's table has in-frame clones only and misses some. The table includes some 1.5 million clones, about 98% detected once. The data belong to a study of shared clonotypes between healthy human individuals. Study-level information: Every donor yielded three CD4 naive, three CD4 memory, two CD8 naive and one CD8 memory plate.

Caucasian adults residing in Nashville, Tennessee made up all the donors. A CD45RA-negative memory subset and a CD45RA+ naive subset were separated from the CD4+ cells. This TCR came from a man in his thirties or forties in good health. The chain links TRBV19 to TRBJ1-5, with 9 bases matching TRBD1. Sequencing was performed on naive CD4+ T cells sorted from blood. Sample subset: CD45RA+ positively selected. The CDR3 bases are TGTGCCACCGAGAAACAGGGGGCTGGCAATCAGCCCCAGCATTTT. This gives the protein CATEKQGAGNQPQHF.